The clone carrying this TCR beta chain occurred a few times. As yet, its antigen is unknown. Produced via immunoSEQ multiplex PCR; TCRdb's table is partial and in-frame only. The sample yields over 200,000 clones, 80% to 90% seen once. The sample is drawn from a study of cytomegalovirus exposure and HLA in healthy donors. Study at large: The roughly 110 validation repertoires matched the roughly 670 first-cohort repertoires in platform, a later analysis reported. Overall study results and limits: TCR clusters originating in the first cohort tended to co-occur in the roughly 120 validation repertoires, according to a later analysis.

Trimming cost V 4 bases and J 0 bases, with 10 bases left between them. The V gene's germline CDR1 is MGHRA and CDR2 YSYEKL. The CDR3 loop spans 14 amino acids. This receptor was obtained from a woman aged 18 to 35 in good health and CMV-seronegative. The chain employs TRBV4-1 and TRBJ2-7; D gene unclear. Sequencing input: PBMCs. The CDR3 loop reads CASSPNVASYEQYF. The CDR3 nucleotides read TGCGCCAGCAGCCCGAACGTGGCCTCCTACGAGCAGTACTTC.